This T cell receptor beta chain originates from a study of T cells in Graves' hyperthyroidism and ophthalmopathy. Each diagnosis drew on symptoms, thyroxine, TRAb, thyroid ultrasound and orbital computed tomography findings. The authors obtained PBMCs from roughly 10 ml of fresh peripheral blood. Findings of the study overall: Most clonotypes expanded in thyroid above 0.001 were likewise present in blood.

Trimming left V 4 bases short and J 4 bases short, with 15 bases between. This CDR3 is built from 16 residues. Germline V CDR1 and CDR2: SGHNT, YYREEE (reference sequence). RNA transcripts yielded amplified TCR beta CDR3 regions. HTBI primers drove first-round RT-PCR of the TCR CDR3. From the multiplex PCR reads, TCRdb called clonotypes with MiXCR, one entry per CDR3 protein. The sample consists of some 440,000 distinct CDR3 sequences, approximately 14% of them appearing once. As to this clonotype: The target antigen is unknown.

The rearrangement joins TRBV5-4 to TRBJ2-6; possible D gene TRBD2, 5 bases. Specimen: blood. This TCR came from a woman aged 18-30 years with Graves' hyperthyroidism. The CDR3 here is CASSRDPIVGANVLTF. As DNA, the CDR3 is TGTGCCAGCAGCCGGGATCCGATTGTGGGGGCCAACGTCCTGACTTTC. Looking up the rest from reference TRBV5-4 and TRBJ2-6 gives the full variable domain: ETGVTQSPTHLIKTRGQQVTLRCSSQSGHNTVSWYQQALGQGPQFIFQYYREEENGRGNFPPRFSGLQFPNYSSELNVNALELDDSALYLCASSRDPIVGANVLTFGAGSRLTVL.